This entry concerns a single TCR beta chain. The assay was immunoSEQ multiplex PCR, and TCRdb's table has in-frame clones only and misses some. This sample has approximately 5,400 clones, with roughly 70% found just once. This specimen belongs to a study of coeliac disease. Sequenced sample: lymphocytes from the gut lamina propria. The receptor was isolated from an older man with active celiac disease.

The CDR3, as DNA: TGTGCCAGCAGGGGACAGGATAATTCACCCCTCCACTTT. Translating gives CASRGQDNSPLHF. The rearrangement links TRBV9 to TRBJ1-6; 8 bases map to TRBD1. Losses at the gene ends were 5 bases for V and 5 bases for J; bases not matched to a gene: 0. Germline assignment: CDR1 SGDLS and CDR2 YYNGEE. The CDR3 is 13 amino acids. Full variable domain (missing parts from reference TRBV9 and TRBJ1-6): DSGVTQTPKHLITATGQRVTLRCSPRSGDLSVYWYQQSLDQGLQFLIQYYNGEERAKGNILERFSAQQFPDLHSELNLSSLELGDSALYFCASRGQDNSPLHFGNGTRLTVT.